The entry that follows covers one T cell receptor beta chain sequence. The data originate from a study of blood T cell repertoires in COVID-19. Study context: Whether acute or convalescent, the COVID-19 samples came from the United States, Italy and Spain.

In the authors' methods: The assay estimated nucleated cells by amplifying reference gene primers. Sequenced by immunoSEQ multiplex PCR; TCRdb stores in-frame clones only, minus some. V and J calls and clone size are those listed in that table; D and trimming were worked out from the DNA. Of about 32,000 clones listed, 80% to 95% were seen once; the top ten hold over 0.7%. Looked up from germline, CDR1 is KGHSH and CDR2 is LQKENI. J gave up 1 base and V 5 bases, and 3 bases lay outside the gene matches. CDR3 length: 15 residues. The sample consisted of peripheral blood. This sequence originates from a male donor with active COVID-19. This chain links TRBV18 with TRBJ2-2, with TRBD1 matching 8 bases. The chain's CDR3 is CASSAGTGNTGELFF. As DNA, the CDR3 is TGTGCCAGCTCAGCCGGGACAGGGAACACCGGGGAGCTGTTTTTT.